A single sample gave rise to the 17 T cell receptor beta chains below, sequenced in a study of vaccination and CD4 T cells after COVID-19 (dated by TCRdb to between 2021 and 2022). The method was PCR. TCRdb records Illumina iSeq 100 as the sequencer. DNA from cultured CD4+ T cells underwent TCR sequencing with the Oncomine TCR Beta short-read assay at the Johns Hopkins FTIC core. The public reads were reprocessed in TCRdb via fastp at Q25 and MiXCR, keeping in-frame beta chains. For every CDR3 protein sequence, its rows merge into one entry that carries the most common genes and DNA. A total of roughly 17,000 distinct CDR3 sequences appear in this sample, around 74% of them only once. Of the sample, roughly 9.4% is held by the ten largest clones. Taken with the paper, the label for treatment or condition translates to: approximately nine-day PBMC culture with coronavirus spike peptide pools or control peptides (ViraFEST assay).

Which antigens these TCRs recognize remains unknown. Sequences were derived from CD4+ T cells from blood, cultured in vitro, sampled after SARS-CoV-2 vaccination. The receptors were sampled from a human donor who received a COVID-19 vaccine.

This chain joins TRBV24-1 and TRBJ2-5; D is unresolved. V was shortened by 4 bases and J by 2 bases, with 16 bases between the two germline ends. Germline CDR1 and CDR2: KGHDR and SFDVKD. This CDR3 has 16 residues. DNA of the CDR3: TGTGCCACCAGTGAAGGTGACACCTGGGAACAAGAGACCCAGTACTTC. Encoded protein: CATSEGDTWEQETQYF.

This rearrangement joins TRBV20-1 to TRBJ1-5, with D possibly being TRBD1 (6 bases). Germline V CDR1 and CDR2: DFQATT, SNEGSKA (reference sequence). This CDR3 region has 14 residues. Trimming took off 6 bases at V and 3 bases at J, with 15 bases between the two ends. Here the CDR3 reads CSAIGTPLNQPQHF. In DNA, the CDR3 is TGCAGTGCGATCGGGACACCTCTCAATCAGCCCCAGCATTTT.

Comment on this clonotype: A junction boundary mismatches the germline segment, possibly from a read error. The chain employs TRBV7-9 and TRBJ2-3; D is unclear. The germline V gene encodes CDR1 SEHNR and CDR2 FQNEAQ (reference sequence). This CDR3 is built from 14 residues. DNA of the CDR3: TGCGCCAGCAGACCCTGGATTGGCACAGATACGCAGTATTTT. Its translation: CASRPWIGTDTQYF.

The chain joins TRBV7-8 to TRBJ1-2, with D possibly being TRBD1 (6 bases). This CDR3 has 14 amino acids. Per the germline V gene, CDR1 is SGHVS and CDR2 is FQNEAQ. V lost 5 bases and J lost 1, with 11 bases in between. Written as DNA, the CDR3 is TGTGCCAGCAGCCTGACAGGATTTAACTATGGCTACACCTTC. It yields the protein CASSLTGFNYGYTF.

J is TRBJ1-2 and V is TRBV7-2; perhaps TRBD1 as D (5 bases). Trimming removed 8 bases at V and 8 bases at J, with 15 bases between. The CDR3 is 12 amino acids. In germline, CDR1 is SGHTA, CDR2 FQGNSA. DNA for the CDR3: TGTGCCAGCGCCCCTCAGGGACTGGGCTACACCTTC. Encoded protein: CASAPQGLGYTF.

This clonotype was seen a handful of times. The gene calls are TRBV20-1 and TRBJ1-1, with D unresolved. The length of the CDR3 is 11 residues. CDR1 DFQATT and CDR2 SNEGSKA come from the germline V gene (reference sequence). V was clipped by 1 base and J by 8 bases, with 8 bases between them. The CDR3 nucleotides read TGCAGTGCTAGAGCCGGGTTAGAAGCTTTCTTT. This encodes CSARAGLEAFF.

This clonotype was counted once. The chain uses TRBV12-3 or TRBV12-4 and TRBJ1-5; 10 bases fit TRBD1. CDR3 size: 15 residues. V shed 6 bases, J shed 12 bases, and the junction held 14 bases outside the gene matches. CDR3 region: CASSNSGTGEARQHF. CDR3 in DNA: TGTGCCAGCAGCAATTCCGGGACAGGGGAAGCTCGCCAGCATTTT.

The V gene is TRBV5-1, the J gene TRBJ2-2; D is ambiguous. This CDR3 is 14 amino acids long. Germline V gene data show CDR1 as SGHRS and CDR2 as YFSETQ. V was clipped by 5 bases and J by 0 bases, with 8 bases between them. CDR3 region: CASRSPTNTGELFF. For the CDR3, the DNA is TGCGCCAGCAGGTCACCTACGAACACCGGGGAGCTGTTTTTT.

In DNA, the CDR3 is TGTGCCAGCAGCTTAGAGTTTTCGCGGGTAGGCTATGGCTACACCTTC. As protein: CASSLEFSRVGYGYTF. The chain is built from TRBV7-2 and TRBJ1-2, with D unresolved. V was cut by 1 base and J by 4 bases, with 16 bases left in between. CDR3 length: 16 amino acids. Germline CDR1 is SGHTA and CDR2 is FQGNSA.

The V call is TRBV19, the J call TRBJ1-6; 7 bases align to TRBD1. The ends lost 5 bases at V and 0 bases at J; junction bases unmatched: 7. This CDR3 spans 17 amino acids. Germline V CDR1 and CDR2: LNHDA, SQIVND (reference sequence). The CDR3 DNA reads TGTGCCAGTAGTTTCGGACAGGCGAGCTCCTATAATTCACCCCTCCACTTT. The encoded protein is CASSFGQASSYNSPLHF.

This clonotype was counted once. The chain uses TRBV6-1 and TRBJ1-6; D is perhaps TRBD1 (5 bases). The CDR3 runs to 14 residues. V lost 7 bases to trimming and J lost 6 bases, with 13 bases between them. Per the germline V gene, CDR1 is MNHNS and CDR2 is SASEGT. CDR3 sequence: CASTPAGLNSPLHF. The CDR3 DNA reads as TGTGCCAGCACCCCGGCAGGGCTTAATTCACCCCTCCACTTT.

The V and J genes are TRBV7-8 and TRBJ2-5, with a possible D match to TRBD2 (6 bases). Trimming pared 4 bases from V and 4 bases from J, leaving 13 bases between. CDR3 length: 14 residues. Germline V gene sequence: CDR1 SGHVS, CDR2 FQNEAQ. DNA of the CDR3: TGTGCCAGCAGCTCCTCTAGCGCCAGAGAGACCCAGTACTTC. It is translated as CASSSSSARETQYF.

This chain uses TRBV2 with TRBJ2-2; 8 positions match TRBD1. Per germline, CDR1 SNHLY and CDR2 FYNNEI. The ends lost 4 bases at V and 5 bases at J; junction bases unmatched: 3. This CDR3 comprises 14 residues. CDR3 region: CASSVNRGTGELFF. CDR3 coding DNA: TGTGCCAGCAGTGTAAACAGGGGGACCGGGGAGCTGTTTTTT.

The CDR3: CASGPLGGGVGTDTQYF. The CDR3 region has the DNA TGTGCTAGTGGTCCCCTAGGAGGGGGCGTTGGCACAGATACGCAGTATTTT. The chain uses TRBV12-5 and TRBJ2-3; possibly TRBD1 for D (7 bases). V was pared by 5 bases and J by 1 base, with 19 bases between. This CDR3 spans 17 amino acids. Germline V lookup: CDR1 LGHNT, CDR2 FRNRAP.

The rearrangement joins TRBV2 to TRBJ1-2; the match to TRBD1 covers 8 bases. This CDR3 contains 14 residues. Germline trimming cut 7 bases from V and 4 bases from J; bases unmatched to any gene: 8. The V gene's germline CDR1 is SNHLY and CDR2 FYNNEI. In DNA form, the CDR3 reads TGTGCCAGCAAGGTGGGACAGGTGACCTATGGCTACACCTTC. This encodes CASKVGQVTYGYTF.

Note on this clonotype: The junction does not match germline at one end; this may be a read error. The V call is TRBV2, the J call TRBJ2-7, with D tentatively TRBD2 (5 bases). Per germline, CDR1 SNHLY and CDR2 FYNNEI. The CDR3 loop spans 14 amino acids. CDR3 DNA: TGTACCAGCCACCCCAGGAGGCAGCCCTACGAGCAGTACTTC. Its translation: CTSHPRRQPYEQYF.

The chain employs TRBV20-1 and TRBJ1-3, with 7 bases aligning to TRBD1. This CDR3 contains 15 residues. J gave up 0 bases and V 4 bases, and 6 bases lay outside the gene matches. Germline V gene sequence: CDR1 DFQATT, CDR2 SNEGSKA (reference sequence). In DNA form, the CDR3 reads TGCAGTGCTACGAGGGGGCTCAACTCTGGAAACACCATATATTTT. The encoded protein is CSATRGLNSGNTIYF.